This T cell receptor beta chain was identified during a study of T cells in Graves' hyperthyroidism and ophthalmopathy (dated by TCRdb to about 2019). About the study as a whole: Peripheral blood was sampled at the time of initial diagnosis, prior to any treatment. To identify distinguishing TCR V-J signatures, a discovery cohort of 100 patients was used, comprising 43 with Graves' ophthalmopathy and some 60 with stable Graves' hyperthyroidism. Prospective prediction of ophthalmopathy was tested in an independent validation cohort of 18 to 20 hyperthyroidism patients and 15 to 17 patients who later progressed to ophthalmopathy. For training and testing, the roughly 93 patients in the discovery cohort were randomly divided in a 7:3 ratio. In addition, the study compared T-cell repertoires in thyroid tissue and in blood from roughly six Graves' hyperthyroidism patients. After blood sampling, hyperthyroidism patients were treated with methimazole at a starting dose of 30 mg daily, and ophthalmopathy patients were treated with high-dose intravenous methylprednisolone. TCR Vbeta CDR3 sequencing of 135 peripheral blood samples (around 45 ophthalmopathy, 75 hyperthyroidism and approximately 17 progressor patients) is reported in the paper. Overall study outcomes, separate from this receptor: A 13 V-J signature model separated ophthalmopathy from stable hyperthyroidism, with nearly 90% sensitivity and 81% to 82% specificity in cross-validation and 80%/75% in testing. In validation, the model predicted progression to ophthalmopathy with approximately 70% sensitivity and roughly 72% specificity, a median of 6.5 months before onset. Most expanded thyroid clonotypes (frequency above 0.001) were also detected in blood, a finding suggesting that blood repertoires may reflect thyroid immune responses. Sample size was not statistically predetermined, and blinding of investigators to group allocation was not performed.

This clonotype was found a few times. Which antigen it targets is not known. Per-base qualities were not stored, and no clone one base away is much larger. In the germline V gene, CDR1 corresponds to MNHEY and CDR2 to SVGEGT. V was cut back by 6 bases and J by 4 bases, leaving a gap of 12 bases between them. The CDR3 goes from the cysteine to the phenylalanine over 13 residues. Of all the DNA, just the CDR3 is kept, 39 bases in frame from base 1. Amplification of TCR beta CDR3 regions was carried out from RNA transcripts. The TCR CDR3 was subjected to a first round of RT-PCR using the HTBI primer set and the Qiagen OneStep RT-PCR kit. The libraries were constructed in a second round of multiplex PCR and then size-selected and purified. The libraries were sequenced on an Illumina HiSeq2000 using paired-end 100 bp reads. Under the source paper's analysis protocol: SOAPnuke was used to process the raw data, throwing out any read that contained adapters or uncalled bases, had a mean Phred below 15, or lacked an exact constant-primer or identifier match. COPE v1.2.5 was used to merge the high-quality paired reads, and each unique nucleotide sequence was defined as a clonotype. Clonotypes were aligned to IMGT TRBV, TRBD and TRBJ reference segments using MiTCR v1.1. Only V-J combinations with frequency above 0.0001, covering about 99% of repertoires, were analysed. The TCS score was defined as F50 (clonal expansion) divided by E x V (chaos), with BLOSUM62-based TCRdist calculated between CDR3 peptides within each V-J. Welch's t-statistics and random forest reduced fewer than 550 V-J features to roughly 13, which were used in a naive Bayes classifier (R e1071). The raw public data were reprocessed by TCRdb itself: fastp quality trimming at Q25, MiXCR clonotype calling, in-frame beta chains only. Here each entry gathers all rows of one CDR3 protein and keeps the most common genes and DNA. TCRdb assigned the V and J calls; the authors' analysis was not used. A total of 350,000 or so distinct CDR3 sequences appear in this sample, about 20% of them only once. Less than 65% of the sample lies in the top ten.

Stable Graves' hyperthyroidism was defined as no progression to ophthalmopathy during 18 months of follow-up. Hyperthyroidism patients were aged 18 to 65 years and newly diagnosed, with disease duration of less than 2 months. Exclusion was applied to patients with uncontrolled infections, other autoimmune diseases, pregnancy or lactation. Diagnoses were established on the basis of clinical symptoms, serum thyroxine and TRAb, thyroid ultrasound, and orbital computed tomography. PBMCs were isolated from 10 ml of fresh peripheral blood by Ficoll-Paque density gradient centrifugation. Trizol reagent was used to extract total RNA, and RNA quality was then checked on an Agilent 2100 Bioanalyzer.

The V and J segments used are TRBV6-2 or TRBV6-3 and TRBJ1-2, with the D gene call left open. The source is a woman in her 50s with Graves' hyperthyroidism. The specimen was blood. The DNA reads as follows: TGTGCCAGCAGCCCTATGGGCCTCTATGGCTACACCTTC. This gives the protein CASSPMGLYGYTF.